The clone carrying this T cell receptor beta chain was seen only a few times. Its antigen remains unidentified. V lost 3 bases, J lost 5 bases, and 14 bases lay in between. The CDR3 sequence is 15 residues long. Germline V lookup: CDR1 ENHRY, CDR2 SYGVKD. TCRdb analysed the reads with MiXCR anew, one entry per CDR3 protein. The data show 250,000 or so distinct CDR3 sequences, approximately 17% seen once. The sample is drawn from a study of T cell repertoires in cytomegalovirus infection. Overall study findings and caveats: Totalled public TCR beta family frequency picked out people who carried CMV plus the relevant HLA.

This chain links TRBV10-3 with TRBJ1-5; D call uncertain. This sequence originates from a human donor in good health (CMV status not recorded). Some clones in this sample may be carry-over from other donors' samples. Material for sequencing was CD8+ T cells from PBMCs. The CDR3 DNA reads as TGTGCCATCAGTGATCTGGCGGGTAGGGATCAGCCCCAGCATTTT. This gives the protein CAISDLAGRDQPQHF.